Presented here are 20 T cell receptor beta chains from one specimen sequenced in a study of OX40 agonist ivuxolimab in advanced cancers. Here immunoSEQ multiplex PCR was the method, and the copy in TCRdb shows in-frame clones only, minus some. The table records 30,000 to 45,000 clones, roughly 92% of them present only once. Sequences were derived from CD4+ or CD8+ T cells sorted from blood, sampled in a trial of the OX40 agonist ivuxolimab. The receptor source for this set is an adult with an advanced solid tumor such as melanoma, head and neck, liver or kidney cancer.

The rearrangement links TRBV9 to TRBJ2-1, with D possibly matching TRBD2 (6 bases). V shed 6 bases and J shed 5 bases, with 15 bases lying between them. Germline assignment: CDR1 SGDLS and CDR2 YYNGEE. The CDR3 is 14 residues long. In DNA, the CDR3 is TGTGCCAGCAATGGGGCGGGATGGGACAATGAGCAGTTCTTC. This encodes CASNGAGWDNEQFF.

The rearrangement joins TRBV27 to TRBJ2-5; D unresolved. Trimming took 6 bases from V and 4 from J, leaving 9 bases between them. The germline gives CDR1 MNHEY, CDR2 SMNVEV (reference sequence). CDR3 length: 12 residues. In nucleotides, the CDR3 is TGTGCCAGCAGGGGTCTTGGAGAGACCCAGTACTTC. Amino acid sequence: CASRGLGETQYF.

The J gene is TRBJ2-3, the V gene TRBV5-5; D unclear. The germline CDR1 and CDR2 sequences are SGHKS and YYEKEE (reference sequence). This CDR3 spans 13 amino acids. V shed 5 bases and J shed 1 base, with 8 bases lying between them. CDR3 bases: TGTGCCAGCAGTGGTTGGGGCACAGATACGCAGTATTTT. The encoded protein is CASSGWGTDTQYF.

The V call is TRBV27, the J call TRBJ2-7; unclear D gene. The CDR3 totals 10 residues. Trimming cost V 7 bases and J 3 bases, with 4 bases left between them. The germline V gene encodes CDR1 MNHEY and CDR2 SMNVEV (reference sequence). The CDR3 coding sequence is TGTGCCAGCACGATCTACGAGCAGTACTTC. Translated, it gives CASTIYEQYF.

This chain connects TRBV9 to TRBJ2-2; 9 nucleotides match TRBD2. V dropped 3 bases and J dropped 4; count of bases not matched to a gene: 13. The CDR3 totals 18 residues. Germline values: CDR1 SGDLS, CDR2 YYNGEE. CDR3 in DNA: TGTGCCAGCAGCGGTTCGACGGAGGGCGGGAGGGGCACCGGGGAGCTGTTTTTT. It yields the protein CASSGSTEGGRGTGELFF.

The chain carries TRBV4-1 and TRBJ1-1; D uncertain. The CDR3 spans 11 residues. V lost 7 bases, J lost 0 bases, and 3 bases lay in between. In germline, CDR1 is MGHRA, CDR2 YSYEKL. The CDR3 DNA follows: TGCGCCAGCATGATGAACACTGAAGCTTTCTTT. It codes for CASMMNTEAFF.

The chain couples TRBV27 to TRBJ1-1; the D gene is possibly TRBD1 (6 bases). V was pared by 0 bases and J by 11 bases, with 13 bases between. The CDR3 extends over 13 amino acids. CDR1 MNHEY and CDR2 SMNVEV come from the germline V gene (reference sequence). The CDR3 loop reads CASSLSGGRGAFF. The CDR3 DNA reads TGTGCCAGCAGTTTATCGGGGGGCCGGGGGGCTTTCTTT.

V is TRBV6-1 and J is TRBJ2-7; D might be TRBD1 (6 bases). Trimming cost V 3 bases and J 1 base, with 13 bases left between them. This CDR3 has 15 amino acids. Germline-derived CDR1 and CDR2 are MNHNS and SASEGT. CDR3 loop: CASSETDRSSYEQYF. The DNA for the CDR3 is TGTGCCAGCAGTGAGACCGACAGGTCTTCCTACGAGCAGTACTTC.

The CDR3 region is CASSLKAGVVWNEQFF. CDR3 nucleotide sequence: TGTGCCAGTAGCTTAAAAGCGGGAGTGGTATGGAATGAGCAGTTCTTC. The chain recombines TRBV19 with TRBJ2-1; 8 nucleotides agree with TRBD2. There are 16 residues in the CDR3. The V gene end was trimmed by 6 bases and the J gene end by 7 bases; junction bases not matched to a gene: 14. Germline CDR1 and CDR2: LNHDA and SQIVND (reference sequence).

The genes are TRBV27 and TRBJ2-5; no clear D gene. The CDR3 covers 14 residues. Trimming removed 2 bases at V and 0 bases at J, with 7 bases between. Germline CDR1 and CDR2: MNHEY and SMNVEV (reference sequence). The CDR3 region is CASSLGGHQETQYF. The DNA for the CDR3 is TGTGCCAGCAGTTTAGGTGGCCACCAAGAGACCCAGTACTTC.

This sequence joins TRBV2 and TRBJ2-3; D is possibly TRBD1 (5 bases). The germline V gene encodes CDR1 SNHLY and CDR2 FYNNEI. CDR3 length equals 17 residues. The V and J ends lost 5 bases and 1 base respectively, with 19 bases between them. CDR3 residues: CASSPQGSSWGTDTQYF. CDR3 in DNA: TGTGCCAGCAGTCCCCAGGGTTCTTCGTGGGGCACAGATACGCAGTATTTT.

This clone was observed a single time. This chain links TRBV10-1 with TRBJ2-2; TRBD1 or TRBD2 may be the D gene (5 bases each). Germline values: CDR1 WNHNN, CDR2 SYGVQD (reference sequence). V lost 6 bases and J lost 6, with 26 bases in between. The CDR3 extends over 18 amino acids. CDR3 amino acids: CASSRDRIGGKTAGELFF. DNA for the CDR3: TGCGCCAGCAGCCGGGACCGTATAGGAGGTAAAACAGCCGGGGAGCTGTTTTTT.

The chain is built from TRBV5-4 and TRBJ2-2; 8 nucleotides agree with TRBD2. Germline V gives CDR1 SGHNT, CDR2 YYREEE (reference sequence). Trimming removed 4 bases from V and 5 bases from J; junction bases left unmatched: 7. This CDR3 has 15 amino acids. CDR3 region: CASSTGLAGTGELFF. CDR3 in DNA: TGTGCCAGCAGCACTGGACTAGCAGGTACCGGGGAGCTGTTTTTT.

This clone was seen only a few times. The chain couples TRBV28 to TRBJ2-1; the match to TRBD1 covers 9 bases. Trimming at V came to 7 bases and at J to 1 base, leaving 8 bases not matched to a gene. Germline CDR1 and CDR2: MDHEN and SYDVKM. The CDR3 is made up of 16 amino acids. CDR3 in amino acids: CASKEEGQGSYNEQFF. In nucleotides, the CDR3 is TGTGCCAGCAAAGAAGAGGGACAGGGTTCCTACAATGAGCAGTTCTTC.

The chain recombines TRBV28 with TRBJ2-1; 9 nucleotides line up with TRBD2. This CDR3 has 16 amino acids. The ends lost 8 bases at V and 8 bases at J; junction bases unmatched: 16. Germline CDR1 and CDR2: MDHEN and SYDVKM. CDR3 nucleotide sequence: TGTGCCAGCGAGACTAGCGGAGGATACAATGGGCATGAGCAGTTCTTC. This sequence encodes CASETSGGYNGHEQFF.

As regards this clone: A read error may produce the germline difference seen at one junction end. V and J are TRBV7-7 and TRBJ2-7; TRBD1 matches 7 bases. Looked up from germline, CDR1 is SSHAT and CDR2 is FNYEAQ (reference sequence). CDR3 length: 15 residues. CDR3 nucleotides: TGTGCTAGCAGCTTAGGTACCGGGACAGCCTACGAGCAGTACTTC. Its protein product is CASSLGTGTAYEQYF.

The chain is built from TRBV20-1 and TRBJ2-1; TRBD2 might be the D (6 bases). This CDR3 is 11 amino acids long. Germline V gene sequence: CDR1 DFQATT, CDR2 SNEGSKA (reference sequence). V was cut by 3 bases and J by 8 bases, with 8 bases left in between. The CDR3 DNA is TGCAGTGCTAGTACGGGGGATGAGCAGTTCTTC. This gives the protein CSASTGDEQFF.

This chain links TRBV28 with TRBJ2-2, with TRBD1 matching over 8 bases. The CDR3 length is 15 residues. Germline CDR1 and CDR2: MDHEN and SYDVKM. The junction had 4 bases not matched to a gene; V was cut back by 5 bases and J by 2 bases. The CDR3 protein is CASSRTGSNTGELFF. In DNA, the CDR3 is TGTGCCAGCAGTAGGACAGGGTCTAACACCGGGGAGCTGTTTTTT.

The chain has TRBV19 and TRBJ2-1, with 8 bases identical to TRBD2. V gave up 7 bases and J gave up 5 bases; unmatched junction bases: 7. This CDR3 contains 14 residues. Germline lookup yields CDR1 LNHDA and CDR2 SQIVND (reference sequence). Written as DNA, the CDR3 is TGTGCCAGTAATAGCGGGATTTTAAACAATGAGCAGTTCTTC. Translated, it gives CASNSGILNNEQFF.

The rearrangement joins TRBV7-2 to TRBJ2-7; D remains unclear. Trimming shortened V by 5 bases and J by 7 bases, and 12 bases separated the two germline ends. Germline V gene data show CDR1 as SGHTA and CDR2 as FQGNSA. The CDR3 is 12 amino acids. Written as DNA, the CDR3 is TGTGCCAGCAGCCGAGAAGCCTTTGAGCAGTACTTC. This sequence encodes CASSREAFEQYF.